This entry describes one TCR beta chain. This receptor's antigen is unknown. No much larger clonotype is one base removed from it; base qualities were not supplied. The source of the sample is a study of blood T cell repertoires in COVID-19 (dated by TCRdb to the early 2020s). Concerning the study at large: Recovered participants in ImmuneRACE Cohort 3 were defined as having two consecutive negative NP/OP PCR tests, clearance from a healthcare professional, or resolution of symptoms. Samples from collaborators originated in the United States, Italy and Spain and spanned both the acute and convalescent phases of COVID-19. The prospective study material was composed of cDNA or gDNA derived from T cells, B-cell-depleted T cells, or PBMCs. The dataset comprised deeply sampled blood TCRbeta repertoires from subjects exposed to, actively infected with, or recovered from COVID-19. The repertoires were made available in a free public database intended to serve as a resource for research on the immune response to SARS-CoV-2. The samples were drawn from two sources: the first 160 participants of the ongoing ImmuneRACE study, and 1,000 to 1,500 subjects contributed by 6 global collaborators. Sample metadata almost always included a de-identified subject ID, COVID-19 status, age in years and sex. HLA class I and class II types, where available, came from metadata supplied by the sample provider rather than from assay-based typing.

Enrolling through a virtual design, the prospective study's participants ranged in age from roughly 18 to 100 years and lived across 24 United States geographic areas. In the prospective study, participants were assigned to cohorts based on the clinical history participants reported in a screening survey and a study questionnaire. Mobile phlebotomists in the prospective study collected whole blood, serum and a nasopharyngeal or oropharyngeal swab from every participant. Prospective study participants could optionally give additional blood draws and questionnaires over a roughly 2-month period. Before DNA extraction, blood samples from the prospective study were shipped at room temperature or frozen. Findings and caveats that apply to the study as a whole: The quantity of clinical and demographic metadata differed by source and by participant and was supplied without curation.

The CDR3 measures 15 amino acids from cysteine to phenylalanine. Left in the record is the CDR3 DNA by itself, 45 bases read in frame from the first base. The germline V gene gives CDR1 as SGHRS and CDR2 as YFSETQ. Trimming removed 5 bases from V and 2 bases from J; the gene matches leave 5 bases unexplained. TCRbeta CDR3 regions were amplified from genomic DNA by means of the immunoSEQ Assay, a bias-controlled multiplex PCR. The original methods were these. Nucleated cell counts per sample were estimated from amplification of reference gene primers within the assay. To quantify the absolute abundance of each unique TCRbeta CDR3 rearrangement, sequence reads were collapsed and filtered. For each sample, productive Simpson clonality was calculated as the square root of Simpson's diversity index over productive rearrangements. Not all clones reach the TCRdb copy of this immuneACCESS table, which keeps in-frame sequences only. Checked studies attribute under half of the gap to unresolved V genes and leave the rest unexplained. V and J calls and clone size are given by that table; D and trimming were obtained from the DNA. This sample has more than 300,000 clones in its table, and 87% of those were observed once. The ten largest clones add up to around 1.9% of the sample.

The sequence was collected from a man aged 35-49 years in a cohort exposed to, infected with or recovered from COVID-19 (not recorded which). Sample: PBMCs or T cells enriched from blood (not recorded which). This sequence uses TRBV5-1 and TRBJ2-3; 10 junctional bases match TRBD2. The CDR3 loop reads CASRGLAKITDTQYF. The DNA is as follows: TGCGCCAGCAGGGGACTAGCGAAGATCACAGATACGCAGTATTTT.